This TCR beta chain was found in a study of blood T cell repertoires in COVID-19. Study overall: Samples of COVID-19 (acute and convalescent) were obtained from the United States, Italy and Spain.

As handled by the study authors: How many nucleated cells were present was estimated from reference gene primer amplification. TCRdb's copy holds only in-frame clones and misses some; the assay was immunoSEQ multiplex PCR. The V and J calls and the clone size are those of that table, but D and trimming were determined from the DNA. The top ten hold around 5.8% of the sample, which has roughly 290,000 clones, around 85% seen once. The trim removed 6 bases at V and 6 bases at J, leaving 5 bases unmatched. Germline V gene lookup returns CDR1 MDHEN and CDR2 SYDVKM. The CDR3 totals 13 residues. The origin of this receptor is a woman between 40 and 55 years old who had recovered from COVID-19. The sequencing sample was made of PBMCs or T cells enriched from blood (not recorded which). This rearrangement joins TRBV28 to TRBJ2-1, with 7 bases aligning to TRBD1. CDR3 sequence (DNA): TGTGCCAGCAGAAGGGGGCGCCTCAATGAGCAGTTCTTC. This translates into CASRRGRLNEQFF.